The 12 T cell receptor beta chains below were found in one sample sequenced in a study of shared clonotypes between healthy human individuals. This table comes from immunoSEQ multiplex PCR, and its TCRdb copy is limited to in-frame clones, with some not included. The sample comprises more than 850,000 clones, approximately 80% of which are singletons, and approximately 0.5% rests with the top ten. Sequenced input: memory CD4+ T cells from PBMCs. Stated subset: CD45RA-negative fraction. Every receptor here comes from a man aged 18-30 years in good health. Some clones in this sample may be carry-over from other donors' samples.

The rearrangement uses TRBV5-1 and TRBJ1-3, with 9 bases matching TRBD1. V was pared by 5 bases and J by 0 bases, with 6 bases of the junction left unmatched. The CDR3 extends over 16 amino acids. Germline CDR1 reads SGHRS; CDR2 reads YFSETQ. The chain's CDR3 is CASSRGTGFSGNTIYF. In DNA, the CDR3 is TGCGCCAGCAGTAGGGGGACAGGGTTCTCTGGAAACACCATATATTTT.

This chain links TRBV28 with TRBJ1-2; TRBD1 is a possible D gene (6 bases). The CDR3 runs to 12 residues. The V and J ends lost 5 bases and 11 bases respectively, with 15 bases between them. Germline V lookup: CDR1 MDHEN, CDR2 SYDVKM. CDR3 protein: CASSPGTYSYTF. The CDR3 region has the DNA TGTGCCAGCAGTCCCGGGACATACTCTTACACCTTC.

In this sample, this clone turned up a few times. V usage is TRBV6-5 and J usage is TRBJ2-7; 11 bases align to TRBD2. The CDR3 has 13 residues. Germline assignment: CDR1 MNHEY and CDR2 SVGAGI. The trim removed 7 bases at V and 4 bases at J, leaving 3 bases unmatched. CDR3 coding DNA: TGTGCCAGCACGGGACTAGCGGTATACGAGCAGTACTTC. It translates to CASTGLAVYEQYF.

This chain links TRBV7-9 with TRBJ2-3; D might be TRBD2 (6 bases). The V end lost 5 bases, the J end lost 5 bases, and 14 bases lay between the germline ends. CDR3 length equals 14 residues. CDR1 is SEHNR and CDR2 is FQNEAQ in the germline V gene (reference sequence). CDR3 DNA sequence: TGTGCCAGCAGCCGAGGCGGGGTCTTAGATACGCAGTATTTT. Protein sequence: CASSRGGVLDTQYF.

V and J are TRBV6-5 and TRBJ2-7; D remains ambiguous. Germline V lookup: CDR1 MNHEY, CDR2 SVGAGI. Trimming shortened V by 3 bases and J by 0 bases, and 9 bases separated the two germline ends. This CDR3 has 14 residues. The CDR3 sequence: CASSYGRSSYEQYF. CDR3 in DNA: TGTGCCAGCAGTTATGGCAGGAGCTCCTACGAGCAGTACTTC.

The rearrangement joins TRBV28 to TRBJ1-1; no firm D call. V was shortened by 6 bases and J by 7 bases, with 12 bases between the two germline ends. This CDR3 spans 12 amino acids. CDR1 MDHEN and CDR2 SYDVKM come from the germline V gene. The CDR3 bases are TGTGCCAGCAGGATTCAAACAAATGAAGCTTTCTTT. It is translated as CASRIQTNEAFF.

J is TRBJ2-7 and V is TRBV7-9; either TRBD1 or TRBD2 may supply D (5 bases each). Germline V lookup: CDR1 SEHNR, CDR2 FQNEAQ (reference sequence). V lost 3 bases to trimming and J lost 2 bases, with 14 bases between them. The CDR3 runs 15 residues. As DNA, the CDR3 is TGTGCCAGCAGCTTTCCCGGGACCGGAGCCTACGAGCAGTACTTC. It yields the protein CASSFPGTGAYEQYF.

This clone was detected only a few times. CDR3 amino acids: CASSQRAGDSYEQYF. In nucleotides, the CDR3 is TGCGCCAGCAGCCAAAGAGCGGGAGATTCGTACGAGCAGTACTTC. This sequence joins TRBV4-3 and TRBJ2-7; the match to TRBD2 covers 8 bases. Germline lookup yields CDR1 LGHNA and CDR2 YSLEER. Trimming took 2 bases from V and 4 from J; bases not matched to a gene: 7. CDR3 size: 15 residues.

The chain is built from TRBV25-1 and TRBJ2-3; 9 bases agree with TRBD2. Germline lookup yields CDR1 MGHDK and CDR2 SYGVNS. The CDR3 contains 14 residues. The V segment lost 7 bases and the J segment 1 base; nucleotides outside the gene matches: 3. CDR3 nucleotides: TGTGCCAGCACCATAGCGGGGGGCACAGATACGCAGTATTTT. Its translation is CASTIAGGTDTQYF.

This sequence joins TRBV7-9 and TRBJ1-1; D possibly corresponds to TRBD1 (5 bases). The CDR3 covers 14 residues. Germline V CDR1 and CDR2: SEHNR, FQNEAQ (reference sequence). V lost 5 bases, J lost 6 bases, and 16 bases lay in between. CDR3 sequence reads: CASSLTGATAEAFF. The DNA of the CDR3 is TGTGCCAGCAGCCTAACCGGAGCGACAGCTGAAGCTTTCTTT. The variable domain in full, with the rest retrieved from reference TRBV7-9 and TRBJ1-1, is DTGVSQNPRHKITKRGQNVTFRCDPISEHNRLYWYRQTLGQGPEFLTYFQNEAQLEKSRLLSDRFSAERPKGSFSTLEIQRTEQGDSAMYLCASSLTGATAEAFFGQGTRLTVV.

The rearrangement uses TRBV7-2 and TRBJ1-3; TRBD1 might be the D (5 bases). Deletions cut 2 bases from V and 1 base from J, with 15 bases between. Germline CDR1 is SGHTA and CDR2 is FQGNSA. The CDR3 is 17 amino acids. CDR3 nucleotides: TGTGCCAGCAGCTTAACCCTACGACAGTTTTCTGGAAACACCATATATTTT. It codes for CASSLTLRQFSGNTIYF. Combining the CDR3 with reference TRBV7-2 and TRBJ1-3 gives the whole variable domain GAGVSQSPSNKVTEKGKDVELRCDPISGHTALYWYRQSLGQGLEFLIYFQGNSAPDKSGLPSDRFSAERTGGSVSTLTIQRTQQEDSAVYLCASSLTLRQFSGNTIYFGEGSWLTVV.

Note on this clone: A much larger clone differs from this one at a single base, so this may be a read error. This sample includes further DNA sequences coding for the same CDR3. This chain connects TRBV9 to TRBJ2-5, with D possibly being TRBD2 (5 bases). V lost 2 bases and J 2 bases, leaving 7 bases between the germline ends. Germline values: CDR1 SGDLS, CDR2 YYNGEE. There are 13 residues in the CDR3. CDR3 amino acids: CASSVRGQETQYF. The CDR3 region has the DNA TGTGCCAGCAGCGTCCGGGGTCAAGAGACCCAGTACTTC.